This TCR beta chain comes out of a study of shared clonotypes between healthy human individuals. CDR1 and CDR2 (germline): MDHEN, SYDVKM. The CDR3 sequence is 20 residues long. Trimming removed 5 bases from V and 1 base from J; junction bases left unmatched: 22. TCRdb's copy holds only in-frame clones and misses some; the assay was immunoSEQ multiplex PCR. The sample holds some 1.5 million clones, approximately 98% seen once. The chain recombines TRBV28 with TRBJ2-5; TRBD1 matches at 7 bases. Sequencing was carried out using naive CD4+ T cells sorted from blood. Subset defined: CD45RA+ positively selected. The receptor's source is a man aged 30 to 45 in good health. The CDR3: CASSTPLGTADDQIQETQYF. The CDR3 bases are TGTGCCAGCAGTACCCCCCTAGGGACAGCGGATGACCAAATCCAAGAGACCCAGTACTTC.